The next 29 T cell receptor beta chains were all read from a single sample in a study of T cell responses to AZD1222 COVID-19 vaccine. This table comes from immunoSEQ multiplex PCR, and its TCRdb copy is limited to in-frame clones, with some not included. The data contain more than 95,000 clones, roughly 90% of them singletons. Sequenced here: peripheral blood, sampled on day 0 of AZD1222 vaccination. Receptor source: an adult in good health.

The chain has TRBV24-1 and TRBJ2-3; TRBD2 might be the D (5 bases). With 5 bases removed from V and 0 bases from J, the gap between germline ends came to 17 bases. Per the germline V gene, CDR1 is KGHDR and CDR2 is SFDVKD. This CDR3 is 17 amino acids long. CDR3 nucleotide sequence: TGTGCCACCAGTGTCTCAGCGGTAGAATCTAGCACAGATACGCAGTATTTT. Protein: CATSVSAVESSTDTQYF.

The rearrangement joins TRBV9 to TRBJ2-7; maybe TRBD2 (5 bases). Trimming shortened V by 1 base and J by 4 bases, and 9 bases separated the two germline ends. CDR1 is SGDLS, CDR2 YYNGEE, per germline. There are 13 residues in the CDR3. In DNA form, the CDR3 reads TGTGCCAGCAGCGTAACATGGGAGTACGAGCAGTACTTC. Encoded protein: CASSVTWEYEQYF.

The chain joins TRBV27 to TRBJ1-1; 7 nucleotides align to TRBD1. This CDR3 has 15 amino acids. V dropped 4 bases and J dropped 4; count of bases not matched to a gene: 9. CDR1 and CDR2 from the germline V gene are MNHEY and SMNVEV (reference sequence). The CDR3 coding sequence is TGTGCCAGCAGTTCACCAGGGGGGGCGCTCACTGAAGCTTTCTTT. Translating it yields CASSSPGGALTEAFF.

This chain links TRBV5-1 with TRBJ2-2; no firm D call. The CDR3 totals 13 residues. Germline loops: CDR1 SGHRS, CDR2 YFSETQ. Trimming stripped 4 bases from V and 4 bases from J, with 8 bases between. The CDR3: CASSLDGTGELFF. The CDR3 DNA follows: TGCGCCAGCAGCCTGGACGGCACCGGGGAGCTGTTTTTT.

This chain joins TRBV28 and TRBJ2-7; no definite D call. The germline V gene has CDR1 MDHEN and CDR2 SYDVKM. Trimming removed 4 bases from V and 4 bases from J, with 17 bases in between. The CDR3 runs 15 residues. As DNA, the CDR3 is TGTGCCAGCAGTTCCGCCAGGACCAGATTATACGAGCAGTACTTC. Translated: CASSSARTRLYEQYF.

The chain combines TRBV4-1 with TRBJ2-1; 7 bases line up with TRBD2. The CDR3 is 12 residues long. V lost 1 base to trimming and J lost 10 bases; unmatched junction nucleotides: 1. CDR1 MGHRA and CDR2 YSYEKL come from the germline V gene. Here the CDR3 DNA reads TGCGCCAGCAGCCAAGGGACTAGGGAGCAGTTCTTC. Amino acids: CASSQGTREQFF.

The chain combines TRBV5-6 with TRBJ2-1; perhaps TRBD1 as D (6 bases). The germline V and J ends were trimmed by 0 bases and 8 bases, with 9 bases remaining between them. This CDR3 has 13 amino acids. Germline-derived CDR1 and CDR2 are SGHDT and YYEEEE. The CDR3 sequence is CASSLVQGYEQFF. DNA of the CDR3: TGTGCCAGCAGCTTGGTTCAGGGGTATGAGCAGTTCTTC. The whole variable domain, remainder taken from reference TRBV5-6 and TRBJ2-1, is DAGVTQSPTHLIKTRGQQVTLRCSPKSGHDTVSWYQQALGQGPQFIFQYYEEEERQRGNFPDRFSGHQFPNYSSELNVNALLLGDSALYLCASSLVQGYEQFFGPGTRLTVL.

The chain combines TRBV10-3 with TRBJ1-2; the D is unclear. V lost 0 bases and J 6 bases, leaving 23 bases between the germline ends. Germline values: CDR1 ENHRY, CDR2 SYGVKD. The CDR3 consists of 18 residues. The CDR3: CAISESVRLTAQTDGYTF. Written as DNA, the CDR3 is TGTGCCATCAGTGAGTCGGTTCGTTTAACAGCCCAAACCGATGGCTACACCTTC.

V usage is TRBV5-1 and J usage is TRBJ1-1; 10 nucleotides align to TRBD1. V gave up 0 bases and J gave up 5 bases; unmatched junction bases: 7. From germline, CDR1 is SGHRS and CDR2 YFSETQ. CDR3 length: 16 residues. The CDR3 protein is CASSLGDRGYGTEAFF. The CDR3 DNA follows: TGCGCCAGCAGCTTGGGGGACAGGGGATACGGAACTGAAGCTTTCTTT. Together with reference TRBV5-1 and TRBJ1-1, the CDR3 gives the full variable domain: KAGVTQTPRYLIKTRGQQVTLSCSPISGHRSVSWYQQTPGQGLQFLFEYFSETQRNKGNFPGRFSGRQFSNSRSEMNVSTLELGDSALYLCASSLGDRGYGTEAFFGQGTRLTVV.

The rearrangement joins TRBV10-2 to TRBJ1-6; D is unresolved. This CDR3 is built from 14 residues. Germline loops: CDR1 WSHSY, CDR2 SAAADI. V lost 8 bases to trimming and J lost 5 bases, with 13 bases between them. CDR3: CASSLPGNNSPLHF. The CDR3 DNA reads as TGCGCCAGCTCGCTTCCGGGGAATAATTCACCCCTCCACTTT.

The gene calls are TRBV5-8 and TRBJ2-3, with TRBD1 matching 9 bases. J gave up 3 bases and V 5 bases, and 10 bases lay outside the gene matches. CDR1 SGHTS and CDR2 YDEGEE come from the germline V gene. CDR3 length: 16 amino acids. Here the CDR3 DNA reads TGTGCCAGCAGTCGACCTTCGGACAGGGGTACAGATACGCAGTATTTT. Translating it yields CASSRPSDRGTDTQYF.

The V call is TRBV6-5, the J call TRBJ2-1, with D uncertain. Germline assignment: CDR1 MNHEY and CDR2 SVGAGI. V dropped 6 bases and J dropped 8 bases, with 14 bases sitting between them. The CDR3 runs 13 residues. CDR3 nucleotide sequence: TGTGCCAGCAGATCTTCTTTTGCGGATGAGCAGTTCTTC. Translated, it gives CASRSSFADEQFF.

This chain joins TRBV7-2 and TRBJ2-2; 8 bases match TRBD1. CDR3 length equals 13 residues. The V segment lost 5 bases and the J segment 6 bases; nucleotides outside the gene matches: 2. CDR1 and CDR2 (germline): SGHTA, FQGNSA. The CDR3 region has the DNA TGTGCCAGCAGCCTGGACAGGGCCGGGGAGCTGTTTTTT. It translates to CASSLDRAGELFF.

The chain joins TRBV29-1 to TRBJ1-2; D remains unclear. V lost 3 bases to trimming and J lost 9 bases, with 8 bases between them. CDR1 and CDR2 from the germline V gene are SQVTM and ANQGSEA. This CDR3 has 10 residues. Here the CDR3 DNA reads TGCAGCGTTGACGAGGCTAGCTACACCTTC. This codes for CSVDEASYTF.

This clone has only a few counts. The rearrangement links TRBV30 to TRBJ1-2; D unclear. The germline V and J ends were trimmed by 0 bases and 8 bases, with 10 bases remaining between them. The CDR3 extends over 12 amino acids. Germline CDR1 is GTSNPN and CDR2 is SVGIG (reference sequence). CDR3: CAWSVPGGGYTF. The CDR3 region has the DNA TGTGCCTGGAGTGTACCAGGCGGGGGCTACACCTTC.

The chain's CDR3 is CASSLTQNRVLTSYEQYF. The CDR3 DNA is TGTGCCAGCAGCTTGACCCAAAACCGGGTCCTCACTTCCTACGAGCAGTACTTC. This chain links TRBV5-5 with TRBJ2-7; no clear D gene. CDR1 is SGHKS, CDR2 YYEKEE, per germline (reference sequence). The CDR3 is made up of 18 amino acids. The V gene lost 1 base and the J gene lost 1 base, with 21 bases spanning the gap.

This clone is a singleton in its sample. The rearrangement joins TRBV7-3 to TRBJ2-3; D unclear. V shed 2 bases and J shed 0 bases, with 6 bases lying between them. From germline, CDR1 is SGHTA and CDR2 FQGTGA. The CDR3 runs to 14 residues. The CDR3 sequence: CASSLAYSTDTQYF. CDR3 DNA sequence: TGTGCCAGCAGCTTAGCGTATAGCACAGATACGCAGTATTTT.

The chain is built from TRBV7-9 and TRBJ1-1; D gene uncertain. The germline gives CDR1 SEHNR, CDR2 FQNEAQ (reference sequence). CDR3 length equals 14 residues. Trimming removed 2 bases from V and 6 bases from J, with 13 bases in between. The DNA for the CDR3 is TGTGCCAGCAGCTTAAGTAGAGCCCAGTCTGAAGCTTTCTTT. This gives the protein CASSLSRAQSEAFF.

V usage is TRBV25-1 and J usage is TRBJ1-2, with TRBD1 as a possible D gene (6 bases). Trimming cost V 1 base and J 1 base, with 10 bases left between them. Germline-derived CDR1 and CDR2 are MGHDK and SYGVNS. This CDR3 is 15 amino acids long. CDR3 region: CASSEFEDSNYGYTF. The DNA for the CDR3 is TGTGCCAGCAGTGAATTTGAGGACAGTAACTATGGCTACACCTTC.

This clone was seen just once. The chain carries TRBV6-5 and TRBJ2-7, with TRBD2 matching 7 bases. The CDR3 consists of 14 residues. Germline assignment: CDR1 MNHEY and CDR2 SVGAGI. J lost 0 bases, V lost 8 bases, and 7 bases had no gene match. CDR3 DNA: TGTGCCAGCGGGGACTACCTAGACTCCTACGAGCAGTACTTC. The encoded protein is CASGDYLDSYEQYF.

The chain couples TRBV24-1 to TRBJ2-7; TRBD1 agrees at 7 bases. V lost 3 bases to trimming and J lost 3 bases; unmatched junction nucleotides: 7. The CDR3 runs 15 residues. Germline-derived CDR1 and CDR2 are KGHDR and SFDVKD. In nucleotides, the CDR3 is TGTGCCACCAGTGATAAGAACAGGGGAGTCTACGAGCAGTACTTC. Protein: CATSDKNRGVYEQYF.

The CDR3 loop reads CIGVNTEAFF. The CDR3 nucleotides are TGCATCGGGGTGAACACTGAAGCTTTCTTT. V usage is TRBV20-1 and J usage is TRBJ1-1; D is uncertain. The CDR3 loop spans 10 amino acids. Germline V lookup: CDR1 DFQATT, CDR2 SNEGSKA (reference sequence).

This clone was detected only a few times. The rearrangement uses TRBV19 and TRBJ1-3; D is undetermined. The V and J ends lost 3 bases and 2 bases respectively, with 11 bases between them. Germline CDR1 is LNHDA and CDR2 is SQIVND (reference sequence). This CDR3 spans 15 amino acids. The CDR3 region is CASSMIGRTGNTIYF. CDR3 in DNA: TGTGCCAGTAGTATGATAGGGCGAACTGGAAACACCATATATTTT.

The V gene is TRBV4-3, the J gene TRBJ2-7, with 12 bases lining up with TRBD2. Germline V lookup: CDR1 LGHNA, CDR2 YSLEER. V shed 4 bases, J shed 0 bases, and the junction held 10 bases outside the gene matches. The CDR3 spans 18 residues. In nucleotides, the CDR3 is TGCGCCAGCAGCCGTGAAGGGGAGACTAGCGGGAGCTCCTACGAGCAGTACTTC. Its translation is CASSREGETSGSSYEQYF.

V and J are TRBV3-1 (or the pseudogene TRBV3-2) and TRBJ1-1; D perhaps matches TRBD1 (5 bases). There are 14 residues in the CDR3. V lost 5 bases and J lost 10, with 20 bases in between. Germline loops: CDR1 LGHDT, CDR2 YNNKEL (reference sequence). CDR3 coding DNA: TGTGCCAGCAGCACAATGTGGGACCCCAAGGGAGCTTTCTTT. This codes for CASSTMWDPKGAFF.

CDR3 DNA sequence: TGTGCCAGCAGGCAGGGTAGCTCCTACGAGCAGTACTTC. Protein product: CASRQGSSYEQYF. The chain recombines TRBV12-3 or TRBV12-4 with TRBJ2-7, with D tentatively TRBD1 (5 bases). Between the trimmed V and J ends, which lost 6 bases and 0 bases, there was a span of 9 bases. The length of the CDR3 is 13 residues.

As to this clone: Additional DNA sequences in this sample encode the identical CDR3. This sequence joins TRBV7-2 and TRBJ1-3; no clear D gene. This CDR3 spans 14 amino acids. Deletions cut 1 base from V and 2 bases from J, with 6 bases between. The germline V gene has CDR1 SGHTA and CDR2 FQGNSA. CDR3 region: CASSLGTTGNTIYF. The CDR3, as DNA: TGTGCCAGCAGCTTAGGGACTACTGGAAACACCATATATTTT.

The genes are TRBV5-8 and TRBJ2-7, with 14 bases matching TRBD2. Trimming took 4 bases from V and 2 from J; bases not matched to a gene: 5. From germline, CDR1 is SGHTS and CDR2 YDEGEE. This CDR3 contains 16 residues. CDR3 DNA sequence: TGTGCCAGCAGCGGGGGACTAGCGGGAGCGGCCTACGAGCAGTACTTC. It yields the protein CASSGGLAGAAYEQYF.

The rearrangement joins TRBV29-1 to TRBJ2-7, with 7 nucleotides matching TRBD2. This CDR3 region has 12 residues. Germline CDR1 and CDR2: SQVTM and ANQGSEA. The J segment lost 3 bases and the V segment lost 4 bases, leaving 3 bases of the junction unmatched. The CDR3 sequence is CSVVGGDYEQYF. The CDR3 DNA follows: TGCAGCGTTGTGGGGGGGGACTACGAGCAGTACTTC.